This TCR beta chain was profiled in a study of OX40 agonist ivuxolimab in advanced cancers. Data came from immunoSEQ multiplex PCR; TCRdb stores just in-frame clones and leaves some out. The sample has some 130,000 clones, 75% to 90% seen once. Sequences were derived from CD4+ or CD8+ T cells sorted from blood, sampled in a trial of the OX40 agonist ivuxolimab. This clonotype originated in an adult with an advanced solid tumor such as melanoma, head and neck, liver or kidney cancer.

DNA of the CDR3: TGTGCCATCAGTGGACTAGCGGGGGGAAATGAGCAGTACTTC. Its protein product is CAISGLAGGNEQYF. The chain carries TRBV10-3 and TRBJ2-7; 13 bases are a match to TRBD2. The germline gives CDR1 ENHRY, CDR2 SYGVKD. V gave up 4 bases and J gave up 7 bases; unmatched junction bases: 4. CDR3 size: 14 residues.